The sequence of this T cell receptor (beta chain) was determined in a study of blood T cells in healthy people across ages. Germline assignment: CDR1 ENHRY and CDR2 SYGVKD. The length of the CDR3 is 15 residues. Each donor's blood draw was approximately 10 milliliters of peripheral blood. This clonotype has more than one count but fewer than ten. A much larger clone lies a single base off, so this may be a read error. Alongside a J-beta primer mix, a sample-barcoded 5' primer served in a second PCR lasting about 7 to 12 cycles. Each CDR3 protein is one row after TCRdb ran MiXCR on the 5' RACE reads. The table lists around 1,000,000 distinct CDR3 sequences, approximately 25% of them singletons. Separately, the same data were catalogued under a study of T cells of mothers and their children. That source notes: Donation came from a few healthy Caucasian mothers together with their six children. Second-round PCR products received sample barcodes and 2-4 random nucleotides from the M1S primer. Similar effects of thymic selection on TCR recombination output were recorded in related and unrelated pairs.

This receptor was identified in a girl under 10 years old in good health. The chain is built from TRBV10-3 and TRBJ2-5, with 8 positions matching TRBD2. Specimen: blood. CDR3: CAISVSGELQETRYF. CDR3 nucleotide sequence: TGTGCCATCAGCGTTAGCGGGGAGCTTCAAGAGACCCGGTACTTC.